Sequencing of this T cell receptor beta chain was carried out in a study of blood T cell repertoires in COVID-19 (dated by TCRdb to about 2020). Some background on the complete study: The collaborator samples originated in the United States, Italy and Spain and spanned the acute and convalescent phases of COVID-19. The material from the prospective study consisted of cDNA or gDNA derived from T cells, B-cell-depleted T cells, or PBMCs. The dataset comprised deeply sampled blood TCRbeta repertoires from subjects exposed to, actively infected with, or recovered from COVID-19. The repertoires were made available in a free public database intended to serve as a resource for research on the immune response to SARS-CoV-2. The samples were drawn from the first 160 participants of the ongoing ImmuneRACE study and from 1,254 subjects provided by 6 global collaborators. A de-identified subject ID, COVID-19 status, age in years and sex were almost always included in the sample metadata. Where available, HLA class I and class II types were taken from metadata supplied by the sample provider and were not determined by assay-based typing.

As concerns this clone: The specificity of this receptor is unknown. Per-base qualities were not stored, and no clone one base away is much larger.

The CDR3, cysteine through phenylalanine, is 14 amino acids long. The DNA shown is the 42-base CDR3, in frame from base 1. Sequences LGHDT (CDR1) and YNNKEL (CDR2) are obtained from the germline V gene (reference sequence). Relative to germline, V is missing 0 bases and J is missing 7 bases, with 2 bases of the junction outside any gene match. Each collaborating institution followed its own protocols to collect whole blood in K2EDTA tubes. For TCRbeta analysis, collaborators shipped samples as frozen whole blood, isolated PBMCs, or DNA extracted from either of those sample types. What the research found in general, with its limitations: Clinical and demographic metadata were provided uncurated, with the amount varying by source and participant.

The immunoSEQ Assay, a bias-controlled multiplex PCR, was used to amplify TCRbeta CDR3 regions from genomic DNA. The authors processed their data as follows. Nucleated cell counts per sample were estimated from amplification of reference gene primers within the assay. To quantify the absolute abundance of each unique TCRbeta CDR3 rearrangement, sequence reads were collapsed and filtered. For each sample, productive Simpson clonality was calculated as the square root of Simpson's diversity index across productive rearrangements. Entries here come from immuneACCESS through TCRdb and include only in-frame sequences with V and J called. Some clones fail to appear in such tables; in the studies checked, an unresolved V gene covers under half of the shortfall, and the cause of the remainder is unknown. V and J calls plus clone size are reproduced from that table; the DNA served to infer D and trimming. This sample gives 95,000 to 100,000 clones in total; roughly nine tenths of them show up just once. The ten biggest clones cover around 15% of the sample.

The sequenced sample consisted of peripheral blood. Here the chain combines TRBV3-1 (or the pseudogene TRBV3-2) and TRBJ2-2; 7 of the junction bases match TRBD1. This sequence was found in a man in his forties or fifties with acute or convalescent COVID-19. The DNA sequence is TGTGCCAGCAGCCAAGATTCAGGGGGCGGGGAGCTGTTTTTT. Translated, it gives CASSQDSGGGELFF.